A selection of T cell receptor beta chains follows, all from one sample in a study of blood T cell repertoires in COVID-19. TCRdb keeps only in-frame clones here, not all; method: immunoSEQ multiplex PCR. The sample lists about 76,000 clones, 70% to 90% seen once, with under 20% in the top ten. Sequenced input: peripheral blood. These receptors all stem from a woman in her fifties or sixties with acute or convalescent COVID-19. Both conserved end residues are trimmed from each CDR3. A D gene is named only where the DNA matches it firmly.

J gene	V gene	D gene	CDR3 protein
TRBJ1-5	TRBV10-3	TRBD1	AISESGTGGHYSNQPQH
TRBJ1-4	TRBV30	.	AWSEVWGSGEKLF
TRBJ2-3	TRBV9	.	ASSDAPRVASTDTQY
TRBJ2-1	TRBV27	.	ASSFFWQGSYNEQF
TRBJ1-2	TRBV10-3	.	AISPGTPGNYGYT
TRBJ1-1	TRBV19	.	ASSIQNTEAF
TRBJ2-2	TRBV11-2	TRBD1	ASTPLTGSNTGELF
TRBJ2-1	TRBV7-2	TRBD2	ASSSVRTSGGNEQF
TRBJ1-4	TRBV14	.	ASAQGGAGEKLF
TRBJ1-2	TRBV5-1	TRBD1	ASSFRQGANYGYT